This entry is about one T cell receptor (beta chain). This sample is part of a study of blood T cell repertoires in COVID-19. The wider study: The analysed material was cDNA or gDNA that came from T cells, B-cell-depleted T cells, or PBMCs.

Authors' analysis steps: Estimation of nucleated cell counts was performed using reference gene primer amplification. Produced via immunoSEQ multiplex PCR; TCRdb's table is partial and in-frame only. V, J and clone size are taken as reported in that table, and D and trimming were inferred from the DNA itself. The sample lists 100,000 to 150,000 clones, 65% to 80% occurring once. V lost 4 bases to trimming and J lost 6 bases, with 15 bases between them. The CDR3 loop spans 14 amino acids. The germline gives CDR1 SGHNT, CDR2 YENEEA. The chain uses TRBV11-3 and TRBJ2-5, with D tentatively TRBD1 (6 bases). The sequenced material came from peripheral blood. The clonotype comes from a man over 45 with acute or convalescent COVID-19. In nucleotides, the CDR3 is TGTGCCAGCAGCTCGAGGACAGAGGACCAGACCCAGTACTTC. It is translated as CASSSRTEDQTQYF.